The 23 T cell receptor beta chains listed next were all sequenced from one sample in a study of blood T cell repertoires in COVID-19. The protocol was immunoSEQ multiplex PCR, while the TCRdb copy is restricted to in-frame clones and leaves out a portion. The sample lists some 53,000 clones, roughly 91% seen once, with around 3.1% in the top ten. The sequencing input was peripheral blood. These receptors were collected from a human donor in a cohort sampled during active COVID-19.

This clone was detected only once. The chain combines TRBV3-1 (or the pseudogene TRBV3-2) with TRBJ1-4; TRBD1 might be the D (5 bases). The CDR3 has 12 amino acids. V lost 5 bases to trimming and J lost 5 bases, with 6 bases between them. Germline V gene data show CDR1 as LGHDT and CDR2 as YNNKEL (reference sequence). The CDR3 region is CASSYRNEKLFF. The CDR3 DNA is TGTGCCAGCAGCTACAGGAATGAAAAACTGTTTTTT.

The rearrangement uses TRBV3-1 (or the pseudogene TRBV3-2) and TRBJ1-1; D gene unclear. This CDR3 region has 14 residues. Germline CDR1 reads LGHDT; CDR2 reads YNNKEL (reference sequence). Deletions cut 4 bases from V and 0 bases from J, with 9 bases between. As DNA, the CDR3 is TGTGCCAGCAGCCGTCCAGCGTTGAACACTGAAGCTTTCTTT. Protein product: CASSRPALNTEAFF.

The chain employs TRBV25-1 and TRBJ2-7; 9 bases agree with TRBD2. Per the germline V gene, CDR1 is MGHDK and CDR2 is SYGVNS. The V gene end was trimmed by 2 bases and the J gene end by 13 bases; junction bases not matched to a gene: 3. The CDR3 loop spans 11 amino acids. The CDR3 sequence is CASSEGLAIYF. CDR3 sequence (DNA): TGTGCCAGCAGTGAAGGACTAGCGATCTACTTC.

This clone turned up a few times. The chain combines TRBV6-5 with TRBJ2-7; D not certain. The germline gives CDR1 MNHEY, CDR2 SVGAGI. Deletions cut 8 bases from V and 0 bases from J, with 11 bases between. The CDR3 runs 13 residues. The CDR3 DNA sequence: TGTGCCAGCCTCGTCGACAACTCCTACGAGCAGTACTTC. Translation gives CASLVDNSYEQYF.

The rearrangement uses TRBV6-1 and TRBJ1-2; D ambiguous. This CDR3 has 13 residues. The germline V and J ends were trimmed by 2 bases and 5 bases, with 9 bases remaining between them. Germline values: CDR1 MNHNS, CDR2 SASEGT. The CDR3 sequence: CASSESPVYGYTF. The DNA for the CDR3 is TGTGCCAGCAGTGAATCCCCAGTTTATGGCTACACCTTC.

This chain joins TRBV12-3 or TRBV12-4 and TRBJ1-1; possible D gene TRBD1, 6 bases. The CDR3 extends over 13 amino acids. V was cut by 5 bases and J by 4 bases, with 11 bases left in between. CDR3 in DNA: TGTGCCAGCAGTCTGTTGACAGGCACTGAAGCTTTCTTT. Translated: CASSLLTGTEAFF.

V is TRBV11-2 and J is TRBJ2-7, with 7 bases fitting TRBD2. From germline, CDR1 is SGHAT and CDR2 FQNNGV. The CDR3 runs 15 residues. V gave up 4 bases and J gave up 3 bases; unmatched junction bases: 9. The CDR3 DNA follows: TGTGCCAGCAGCTCTTCGGCCGTAGCGGGCTACGAGCAGTACTTC. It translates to CASSSSAVAGYEQYF.

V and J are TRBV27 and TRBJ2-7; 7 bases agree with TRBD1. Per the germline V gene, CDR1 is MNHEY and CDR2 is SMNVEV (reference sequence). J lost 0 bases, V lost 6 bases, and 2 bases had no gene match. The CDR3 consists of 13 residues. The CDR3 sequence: CASRGQASYEQYF. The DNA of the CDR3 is TGTGCCAGCAGAGGACAGGCCTCCTACGAGCAGTACTTC.

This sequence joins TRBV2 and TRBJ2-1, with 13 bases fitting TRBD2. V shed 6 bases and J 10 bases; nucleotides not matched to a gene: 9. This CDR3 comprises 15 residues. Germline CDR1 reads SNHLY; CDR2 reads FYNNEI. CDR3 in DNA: TGTGCCAGCAGATTACTAGCGGGAGGGCCCCAGGAGCAGTTCTTC. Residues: CASRLLAGGPQEQFF.

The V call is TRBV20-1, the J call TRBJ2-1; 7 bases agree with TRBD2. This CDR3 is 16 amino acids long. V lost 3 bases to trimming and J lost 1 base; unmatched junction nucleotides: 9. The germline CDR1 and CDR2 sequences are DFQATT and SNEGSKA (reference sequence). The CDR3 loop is CSASPPGGRSYNEQFF. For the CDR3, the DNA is TGCAGTGCTAGTCCTCCTGGCGGGAGATCCTACAATGAGCAGTTCTTC.

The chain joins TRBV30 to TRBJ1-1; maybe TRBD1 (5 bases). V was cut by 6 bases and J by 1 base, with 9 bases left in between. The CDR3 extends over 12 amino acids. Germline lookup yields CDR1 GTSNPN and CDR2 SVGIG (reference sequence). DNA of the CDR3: TGTGCCTGCGGGACTGGGAACACTGAAGCTTTCTTT. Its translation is CACGTGNTEAFF.

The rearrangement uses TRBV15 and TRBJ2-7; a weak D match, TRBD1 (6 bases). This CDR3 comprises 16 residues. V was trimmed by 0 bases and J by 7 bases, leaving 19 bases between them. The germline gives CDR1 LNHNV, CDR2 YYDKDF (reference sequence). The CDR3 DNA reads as TGTGCCACCAGCAGAGATTGGCCCTTACAGGGAAGGGAGCAGTACTTC. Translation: CATSRDWPLQGREQYF.

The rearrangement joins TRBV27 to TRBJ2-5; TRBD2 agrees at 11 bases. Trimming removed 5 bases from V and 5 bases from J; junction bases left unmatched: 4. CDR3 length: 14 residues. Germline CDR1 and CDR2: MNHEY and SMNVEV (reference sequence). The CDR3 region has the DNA TGTGCCAGCAGTCCTAGCGGGAGGACGGAGACCCAGTACTTC. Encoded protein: CASSPSGRTETQYF.

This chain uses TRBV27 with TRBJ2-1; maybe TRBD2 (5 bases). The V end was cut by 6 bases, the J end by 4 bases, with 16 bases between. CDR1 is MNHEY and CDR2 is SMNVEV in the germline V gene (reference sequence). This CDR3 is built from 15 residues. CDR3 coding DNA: TGTGCCAGCAGAGATAGCGAGTTTGGGTACAATGAGCAGTTCTTC. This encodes CASRDSEFGYNEQFF.

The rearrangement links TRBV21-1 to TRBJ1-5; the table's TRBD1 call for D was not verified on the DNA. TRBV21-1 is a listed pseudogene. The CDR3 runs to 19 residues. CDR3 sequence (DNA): TGTGCCAGCAGCAAAGTACAGGTAGCAGGACGACGTAGCAATCAGCCCCAGCATTTT. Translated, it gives CASSKVQVAGRRSNQPQHF.

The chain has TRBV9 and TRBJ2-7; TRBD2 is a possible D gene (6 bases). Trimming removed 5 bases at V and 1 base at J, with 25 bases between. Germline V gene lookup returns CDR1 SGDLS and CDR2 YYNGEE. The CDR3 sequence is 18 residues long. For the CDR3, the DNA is TGTGCCAGCAGTGATTTGACCCGTGGCCCCGGAGGGTCCTACGAGCAGTACTTC. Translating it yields CASSDLTRGPGGSYEQYF.

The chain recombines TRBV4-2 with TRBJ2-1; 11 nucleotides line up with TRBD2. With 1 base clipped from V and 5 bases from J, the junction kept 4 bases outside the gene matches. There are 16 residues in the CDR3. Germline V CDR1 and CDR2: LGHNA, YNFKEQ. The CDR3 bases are TGTGCCAGCAGCCAAGGAGGGACTAGCGGTAACAATGAGCAGTTCTTC. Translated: CASSQGGTSGNNEQFF.

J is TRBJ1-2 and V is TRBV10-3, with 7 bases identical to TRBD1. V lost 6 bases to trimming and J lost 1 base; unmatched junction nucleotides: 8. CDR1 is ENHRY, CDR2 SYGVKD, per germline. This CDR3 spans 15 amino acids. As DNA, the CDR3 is TGTGCCATCAGGGAAGGACAGGAGATTAACTATGGCTACACCTTC. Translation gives CAIREGQEINYGYTF.

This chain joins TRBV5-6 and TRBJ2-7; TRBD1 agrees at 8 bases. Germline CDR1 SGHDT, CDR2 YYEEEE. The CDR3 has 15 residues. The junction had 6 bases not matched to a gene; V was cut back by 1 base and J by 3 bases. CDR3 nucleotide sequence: TGTGCCAGCAGCTTGTTTTCGGACAGGGACTACGAGCAGTACTTC. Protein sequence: CASSLFSDRDYEQYF.

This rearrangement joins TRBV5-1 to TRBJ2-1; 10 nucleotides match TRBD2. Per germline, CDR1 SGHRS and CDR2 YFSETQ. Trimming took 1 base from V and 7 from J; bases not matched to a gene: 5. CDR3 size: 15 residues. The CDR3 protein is CASSLPSGRGNEQFF. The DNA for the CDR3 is TGCGCCAGCAGCTTGCCTAGCGGGAGAGGAAATGAGCAGTTCTTC.

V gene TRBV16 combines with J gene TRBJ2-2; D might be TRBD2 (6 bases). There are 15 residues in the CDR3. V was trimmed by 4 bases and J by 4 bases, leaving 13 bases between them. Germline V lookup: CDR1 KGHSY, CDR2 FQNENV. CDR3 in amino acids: CASSRQQGGTGELFF. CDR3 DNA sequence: TGTGCCAGCAGCCGGCAGCAGGGAGGCACCGGGGAGCTGTTTTTT. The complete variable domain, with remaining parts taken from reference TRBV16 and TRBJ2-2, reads GEEVAQTPKHLVRGEGQKAKLYCAPIKGHSYVFWYQQVLKNEFKFLISFQNENVFDETGMPKERFSAKCLPNSPCSLEIQATKLEDSAVYFCASSRQQGGTGELFFGEGSRLTVL.

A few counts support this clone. The CDR3 reads CASSRDFPRELFF. The CDR3 DNA follows: TGTGCCAGCTCCCGGGACTTTCCCCGGGAGCTGTTTTTT. The chain is built from TRBV27 and TRBJ2-2, with D perhaps matching TRBD2 (6 bases). CDR3 size: 13 residues. From germline, CDR1 is MNHEY and CDR2 SMNVEV (reference sequence). The V and J ends lost 8 bases and 9 bases respectively, with 16 bases between them.

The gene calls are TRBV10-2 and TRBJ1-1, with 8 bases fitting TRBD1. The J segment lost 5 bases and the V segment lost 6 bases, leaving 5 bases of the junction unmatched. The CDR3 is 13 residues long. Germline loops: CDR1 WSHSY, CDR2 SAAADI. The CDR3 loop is CASSLQGGTEAFF. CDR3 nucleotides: TGCGCCAGCAGCTTACAGGGGGGTACTGAAGCTTTCTTT.